A single sample is the source of the 6 T cell receptor beta chains below, sequenced in a study of coeliac disease. Here immunoSEQ multiplex PCR was the method, and the copy in TCRdb shows in-frame clones only, minus some. This sample has several thousand clones, with roughly 65% found just once. The material sequenced was lamina propria lymphocytes from the gut. The receptor set was obtained from an older woman with active celiac disease.

About this clone itself: Different DNA sequences within this sample yield the same CDR3. This chain uses TRBV27 with TRBJ1-1, with a weak D call TRBD1 (6 bases). Trimming cost V 1 base and J 5 bases, with 11 bases left between them. This CDR3 has 14 amino acids. Germline V lookup: CDR1 MNHEY, CDR2 SMNVEV (reference sequence). CDR3 bases: TGTGCCAGCAGTTTATTCCGAGGGGGTACTGAAGCTTTCTTT. It specifies CASSLFRGGTEAFF.

Regarding this clone: Other nucleotide sequences in the sample specify the same CDR3. The rearrangement uses TRBV7-6 and TRBJ2-1; D is perhaps TRBD2 (5 bases). The CDR3 loop spans 16 amino acids. Germline V gene lookup returns CDR1 SGHVS and CDR2 FNYEAQ. Trimming left V 1 base short and J 0 bases short, with 10 bases between. The CDR3 reads CASSLEGGSSYNEQFF. CDR3 sequence (DNA): TGTGCCAGCAGCTTAGAAGGTGGGAGCTCCTACAATGAGCAGTTCTTC.

The V and J genes are TRBV7-3 and TRBJ2-3, with 8 bases that match TRBD2. The germline V gene has CDR1 SGHTA and CDR2 FQGTGA. V shed 5 bases, J shed 0 bases, and the junction held 4 bases outside the gene matches. The CDR3 contains 15 residues. CDR3 protein: CASSRGTSSTDTQYF. DNA of the CDR3: TGTGCCAGCAGCCGAGGGACTAGTAGCACAGATACGCAGTATTTT.

This chain connects TRBV19 to TRBJ1-3; 7 positions match TRBD1. The CDR3 has 16 residues. Germline values: CDR1 LNHDA, CDR2 SQIVND (reference sequence). V trimming: 6 bases; J trimming: 0 bases; junction bases outside the gene matches: 8. The DNA of the CDR3 is TGTGCCAGTAGAAACCCAGGGGGGAACTCTGGAAACACCATATATTTT. Translation: CASRNPGGNSGNTIYF. Full variable domain (remainder filled in from reference TRBV19 and TRBJ1-3): DGGITQSPKYLFRKEGQNVTLSCEQNLNHDAMYWYRQDPGQGLRLIYYSQIVNDFQKGDIAEGYSVSREKKESFPLTVTSAQKNPTAFYLCASRNPGGNSGNTIYFGEGSWLTVV.

This clone was observed a handful of times. CDR3 in DNA: TGTGCCAGCAGAACCAATCCGGGACAGGGTGAAGCTTTCTTT. This encodes CASRTNPGQGEAFF. This chain uses TRBV2 with TRBJ1-1; TRBD1 agrees at 9 bases. V lost 6 bases and J lost 7; bases outside the gene matches: 9. The CDR3 is made up of 14 amino acids. Germline CDR1 and CDR2: SNHLY and FYNNEI.

This clone has only a few counts. DNA of the CDR3: TGTGCCACCAGCAGGGTCCTAGCGGGAGGTTACGAGCAGTACTTC. Protein: CATSRVLAGGYEQYF. The chain links TRBV15 to TRBJ2-7; TRBD2 aligns across 11 bases. V shed 3 bases, J shed 4 bases, and the junction held 5 bases outside the gene matches. The CDR3 length is 15 residues. Germline V gene sequence: CDR1 LNHNV, CDR2 YYDKDF (reference sequence).